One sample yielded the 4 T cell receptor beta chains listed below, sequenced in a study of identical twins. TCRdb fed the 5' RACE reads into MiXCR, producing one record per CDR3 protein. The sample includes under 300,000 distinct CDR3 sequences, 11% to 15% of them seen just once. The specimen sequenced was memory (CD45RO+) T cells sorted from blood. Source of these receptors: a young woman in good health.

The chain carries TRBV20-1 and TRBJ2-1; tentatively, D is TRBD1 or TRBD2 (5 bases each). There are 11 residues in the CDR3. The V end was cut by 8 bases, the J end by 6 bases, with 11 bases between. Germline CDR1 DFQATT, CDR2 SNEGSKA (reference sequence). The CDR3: CSFKGRNEQFF. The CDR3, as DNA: TGCAGTTTTAAGGGACGCAATGAGCAGTTCTTC.

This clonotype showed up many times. The CDR3 DNA is TGTGCCAGCAGCCGCCGCCTGACGGCGACTTCTCCCTACGAGCAGTACTTC. Amino acid sequence: CASSRRLTATSPYEQYF. The chain employs TRBV3-1 and TRBJ2-7; D not certain. Germline lookup yields CDR1 LGHDT and CDR2 YNNKEL (reference sequence). This CDR3 region has 17 residues. Trimming took off 4 bases at V and 2 bases at J, with 21 bases between the two ends.

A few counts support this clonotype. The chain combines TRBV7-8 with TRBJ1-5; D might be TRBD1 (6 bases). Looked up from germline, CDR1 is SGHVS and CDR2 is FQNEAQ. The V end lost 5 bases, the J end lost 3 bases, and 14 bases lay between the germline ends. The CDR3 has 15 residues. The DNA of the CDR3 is TGTGCCAGCAGCCCGGTGGGGGCCTTCAATCAGCCCCAGCATTTT. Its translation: CASSPVGAFNQPQHF.

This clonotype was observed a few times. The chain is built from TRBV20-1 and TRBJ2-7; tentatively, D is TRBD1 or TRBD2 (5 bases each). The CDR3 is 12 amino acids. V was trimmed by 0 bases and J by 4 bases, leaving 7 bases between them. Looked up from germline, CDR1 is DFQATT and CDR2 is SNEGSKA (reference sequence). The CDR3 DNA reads TGCAGTGCTAGAGACAGGGAGTACGAGCAGTACTTC. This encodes CSARDREYEQYF.